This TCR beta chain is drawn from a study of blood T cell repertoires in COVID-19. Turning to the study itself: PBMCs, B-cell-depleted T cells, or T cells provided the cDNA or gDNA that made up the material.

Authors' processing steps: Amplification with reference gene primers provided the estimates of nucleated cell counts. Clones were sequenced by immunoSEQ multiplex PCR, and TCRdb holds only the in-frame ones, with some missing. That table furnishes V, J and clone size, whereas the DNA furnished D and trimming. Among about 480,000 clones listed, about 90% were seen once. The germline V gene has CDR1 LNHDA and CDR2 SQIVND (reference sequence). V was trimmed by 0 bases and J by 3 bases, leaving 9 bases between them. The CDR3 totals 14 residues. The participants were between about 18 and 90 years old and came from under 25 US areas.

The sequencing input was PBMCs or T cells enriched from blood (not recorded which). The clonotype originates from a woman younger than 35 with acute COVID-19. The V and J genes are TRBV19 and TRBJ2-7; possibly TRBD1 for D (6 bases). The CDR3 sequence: CASSIEDRSYEQYF. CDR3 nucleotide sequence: TGTGCCAGTAGTATAGAAGACAGGAGCTACGAGCAGTACTTC.